The 24 T cell receptor beta chains below come from one sample, sequenced in a study of T cell responses to AZD1222 COVID-19 vaccine. Sequencing used immunoSEQ multiplex PCR; TCRdb keeps in-frame clones, though not all of them. The table records 110,000 to 150,000 clones, 90% to 95% of them present only once. The material sequenced was peripheral blood, taken after recovery from COVID-19. The receptors come from an adult who had recovered from COVID-19.

Only one count was recorded for this clone. V gene TRBV11-2 combines with J gene TRBJ2-7; 8 bases are a match to TRBD1. CDR1 is SGHAT, CDR2 FQNNGV, per germline. This CDR3 contains 15 residues. The trim removed 4 bases at V and 2 bases at J, leaving 7 bases unmatched. CDR3 loop: CASSSAGTGAYEQYF. The CDR3 region has the DNA TGTGCCAGCAGCTCGGCCGGGACAGGAGCCTACGAGCAGTACTTC.

The chain couples TRBV2 to TRBJ1-1; possible D gene TRBD1, 5 bases. V lost 6 bases, J lost 3 bases, and 20 bases lay in between. Germline CDR1 and CDR2: SNHLY and FYNNEI. The CDR3 is 16 residues long. The CDR3 loop reads CASRPTSGAGDTEAFF. The CDR3 coding sequence is TGTGCCAGCAGACCCACCTCCGGGGCTGGGGACACTGAAGCTTTCTTT.

The chain joins TRBV7-9 to TRBJ1-5, with TRBD1 matching over 10 bases. V lost 6 bases, J lost 0 bases, and 8 bases stayed unmatched. This CDR3 has 17 residues. The V gene's germline CDR1 is SEHNR and CDR2 FQNEAQ (reference sequence). CDR3 amino acids: CASRKGTGVDSNQPQHF. For the CDR3, the DNA is TGTGCCAGCAGAAAAGGGACAGGGGTAGATAGCAATCAGCCCCAGCATTTT. Based on the CDR3 plus reference TRBV7-9 and TRBJ1-5, the full variable domain is DTGVSQNPRHKITKRGQNVTFRCDPISEHNRLYWYRQTLGQGPEFLTYFQNEAQLEKSRLLSDRFSAERPKGSFSTLEIQRTEQGDSAMYLCASRKGTGVDSNQPQHFGDGTRLSIL.

This chain uses TRBV28 with TRBJ2-7; D is unresolved. This CDR3 has 13 residues. V was trimmed by 5 bases and J by 2 bases, leaving 10 bases between them. The germline V gene has CDR1 MDHEN and CDR2 SYDVKM. CDR3 coding DNA: TGTGCCAGCAGTGCTTTGTCCCCCTACGAGCAGTACTTC. As protein: CASSALSPYEQYF. Combining the CDR3 with reference TRBV28 and TRBJ2-7 gives the whole variable domain DVKVTQSSRYLVKRTGEKVFLECVQDMDHENMFWYRQDPGLGLRLIYFSYDVKMKEKGDIPEGYSVSREKKERFSLILESASTNQTSMYLCASSALSPYEQYFGPGTRLTVT.

The rearrangement joins TRBV30 to TRBJ2-2, with a weak D call TRBD2 (5 bases). V lost 3 bases to trimming and J lost 6 bases, with 11 bases between them. The CDR3 length is 13 residues. CDR1 is GTSNPN and CDR2 is SVGIG in the germline V gene (reference sequence). In nucleotides, the CDR3 is TGTGCCTGGAGCGGGGTCGGACCCGGGGAGCTGTTTTTT. Amino acid sequence: CAWSGVGPGELFF.

The count of this clone is one. The chain recombines TRBV9 with TRBJ1-1; D unclear. The V gene's germline CDR1 is SGDLS and CDR2 YYNGEE. The V and J ends lost 3 bases and 1 base respectively, with 13 bases between them. This CDR3 contains 15 residues. CDR3 residues: CASSAEPTGNTEAFF. CDR3 DNA sequence: TGTGCCAGCAGCGCCGAACCGACCGGGAACACTGAAGCTTTCTTT.

The J gene is TRBJ2-2, the V gene TRBV6-2 or TRBV6-3, with D hard to call. CDR1 MNHEY and CDR2 SVGEGT come from the germline V gene. The CDR3 length is 18 residues. The V end lost 5 bases, the J end lost 1 base, and 20 bases lay between the germline ends. CDR3 bases: TGTGCCAGCAGTCCCGTCGGTCGTACAAAAGGGAACACCGGGGAGCTGTTTTTT. This gives the protein CASSPVGRTKGNTGELFF.

The V and J genes are TRBV6-5 and TRBJ2-7; 7 nucleotides line up with TRBD2. The CDR3 runs 13 residues. Germline V gene data show CDR1 as MNHEY and CDR2 as SVGAGI. V lost 6 bases and J lost 1; bases outside the gene matches: 3. The DNA of the CDR3 is TGTGCCAGCAGCCACGGGAGGTCCTACGAGCAGTACTTC. Translated, it gives CASSHGRSYEQYF.

This rearrangement joins TRBV2 to TRBJ2-1; 8 nucleotides match TRBD2. Trimming removed 5 bases from V and 6 bases from J; junction bases left unmatched: 3. Germline V gene data show CDR1 as SNHLY and CDR2 as FYNNEI. The CDR3 has 13 amino acids. The CDR3 DNA sequence: TGTGCCAGCAGTCCGGGACTAGGCAATGAGCAGTTCTTC. It translates to CASSPGLGNEQFF.

The chain is built from TRBV4-2 and TRBJ1-4; the match to TRBD1 covers 7 bases. CDR1 LGHNA and CDR2 YNFKEQ come from the germline V gene. CDR3 size: 17 residues. V was clipped by 4 bases and J by 4 bases; unmatched bases: 12. CDR3 residues: CASSLHNPGTVNEKLFF. The CDR3, as DNA: TGTGCCAGCAGCCTTCACAACCCGGGGACAGTTAATGAAAAACTGTTTTTT.

The chain recombines TRBV6-5 with TRBJ2-7; a weak D match, TRBD2 (5 bases). The V end was cut by 6 bases, the J end by 4 bases, with 13 bases between. The CDR3 has 13 residues. Per germline, CDR1 MNHEY and CDR2 SVGAGI. CDR3 sequence (DNA): TGTGCCAGCAGGGAGGCGCAGCGTTACGAGCAGTACTTC. Translation gives CASREAQRYEQYF.

V and J are TRBV6-2 or TRBV6-3 and TRBJ2-6, with TRBD2 matching over 11 bases. This CDR3 contains 21 residues. Germline CDR1 reads MNHEY; CDR2 reads SVGEGT. V was clipped by 2 bases and J by 2 bases; unmatched bases: 14. CDR3 sequence (DNA): TGTGCCAGCAGTTACGCGCTAGCGGGAGGACCGCTAGGGGCTGGGGCCAACGTCCTGACTTTC. It specifies CASSYALAGGPLGAGANVLTF.

The chain is built from TRBV11-2 and TRBJ1-1; the D gene is possibly TRBD1 (5 bases). This CDR3 has 15 residues. Between the trimmed V and J ends, which lost 5 bases and 4 bases, there was a span of 17 bases. CDR1 and CDR2 (germline): SGHAT, FQNNGV. The CDR3 nucleotides are TGTGCCAGCAGCCCCCCCCTGATCGGGGCCACTGAAGCTTTCTTT. The encoded protein is CASSPPLIGATEAFF.

For the CDR3, the DNA is TGTGCCAGCAGCTTGCGGGGCCCCACAGGGTACTCTGGAAACACCATATATTTT. This codes for CASSLRGPTGYSGNTIYF. The gene calls are TRBV5-6 and TRBJ1-3; D might be TRBD1 (6 bases). The CDR3 loop spans 18 amino acids. CDR1 and CDR2 (germline): SGHDT, YYEEEE. V was clipped by 1 base and J by 0 bases, with 17 bases between them.

V usage is TRBV2 and J usage is TRBJ2-7, with a weak D call TRBD2 (5 bases). V was trimmed by 6 bases and J by 4 bases, leaving 10 bases between them. Germline V gene data show CDR1 as SNHLY and CDR2 as FYNNEI. The CDR3 length is 12 residues. The CDR3 protein is CASSQTRYEQYF. The DNA for the CDR3 is TGTGCCAGCAGCCAAACTAGGTACGAGCAGTACTTC.

The rearrangement links TRBV5-1 to TRBJ2-5; D is possibly TRBD2 (7 bases). Per the germline V gene, CDR1 is SGHRS and CDR2 is YFSETQ. This CDR3 spans 15 amino acids. V dropped 0 bases and J dropped 5 bases, with 14 bases sitting between them. The chain's CDR3 is CASSLEGGRRETQYF. Written as DNA, the CDR3 is TGCGCCAGCAGCTTGGAGGGGGGGCGCCGGGAGACCCAGTACTTC.

The genes are TRBV18 and TRBJ2-7, with TRBD1 matching 11 bases. V was clipped by 3 bases and J by 4 bases; unmatched bases: 8. The germline CDR1 and CDR2 sequences are KGHSH and LQKENI. CDR3 length equals 16 residues. The CDR3, as DNA: TGTGCCAGCTCACCCTCCGGGACAGGGGGTTTTTACGAGCAGTACTTC. As protein: CASSPSGTGGFYEQYF.

The V gene is TRBV28, the J gene TRBJ2-2; 9 nucleotides align to TRBD2. The CDR3 has 15 amino acids. From germline, CDR1 is MDHEN and CDR2 SYDVKM. Losses at the gene ends were 6 bases for V and 7 bases for J; bases not matched to a gene: 9. The CDR3 region is CASRQGLALGGELFF. Written as DNA, the CDR3 is TGTGCCAGCAGGCAGGGACTAGCACTCGGCGGGGAGCTGTTTTTT.

The chain joins TRBV18 to TRBJ1-4; D is unresolved. V lost 2 bases to trimming and J lost 5 bases, with 12 bases between them. The CDR3 contains 15 residues. Germline V gene data show CDR1 as KGHSH and CDR2 as LQKENI. The DNA for the CDR3 is TGTGCCAGCTCACCAATGGGCAGCCTGAATGAAAAACTGTTTTTT. Translating it yields CASSPMGSLNEKLFF.

The chain joins TRBV10-1 to TRBJ1-1, with D possibly matching TRBD1 (5 bases). V lost 4 bases to trimming and J lost 5 bases, with 17 bases between them. CDR1 and CDR2 from the germline V gene are WNHNN and SYGVQD (reference sequence). This CDR3 contains 15 residues. Here the CDR3 DNA reads TGCGCCAGCAGTGCTTCAGGAAATGGGGGAACTGAAGCTTTCTTT. Its translation is CASSASGNGGTEAFF.

This clone was picked up one time. V gene TRBV10-3 combines with J gene TRBJ1-6; D is unclear. V gave up 7 bases and J gave up 6 bases, with 10 bases separating them. The germline gives CDR1 ENHRY, CDR2 SYGVKD. The CDR3 is made up of 13 amino acids. CDR3 DNA: TGTGCCATCACCTGGGAGGCTAATTCACCCCTCCACTTT. Translation gives CAITWEANSPLHF.

J is TRBJ2-7 and V is TRBV5-1; TRBD1 matches at 7 bases. Germline V lookup: CDR1 SGHRS, CDR2 YFSETQ. CDR3 length: 16 residues. The V and J ends lost 0 bases and 5 bases, in that order; junction bases with no gene match: 11. In nucleotides, the CDR3 is TGCGCCAGCAGCTTGGAGAGGGGGCGTATTACCCACGAGCAGTACTTC. This sequence encodes CASSLERGRITHEQYF. The full variable domain, with the rest looked up from reference TRBV5-1 and TRBJ2-7, is KAGVTQTPRYLIKTRGQQVTLSCSPISGHRSVSWYQQTPGQGLQFLFEYFSETQRNKGNFPGRFSGRQFSNSRSEMNVSTLELGDSALYLCASSLERGRITHEQYFGPGTRLTVT.

V is TRBV6-5 and J is TRBJ2-5, with D possibly called TRBD1 or TRBD2 (5 bases each). CDR3 size: 13 residues. V lost 7 bases and J lost 4, with 13 bases in between. CDR1 and CDR2 (germline): MNHEY, SVGAGI. The CDR3 protein is CASNWGSGETQYF. The CDR3 DNA reads TGTGCCAGCAATTGGGGGAGTGGAGAGACCCAGTACTTC.

This chain connects TRBV13 to TRBJ1-2; D is possibly TRBD1 (6 bases). Deletions cut 5 bases from V and 3 bases from J, with 19 bases between. The CDR3 length is 16 residues. Looked up from germline, CDR1 is PRHDT and CDR2 is FYEKMQ (reference sequence). CDR3 region: CASSLTARGGHYGYTF. The CDR3, as DNA: TGTGCCAGCAGCCTAACCGCCAGGGGCGGTCACTATGGCTACACCTTC.